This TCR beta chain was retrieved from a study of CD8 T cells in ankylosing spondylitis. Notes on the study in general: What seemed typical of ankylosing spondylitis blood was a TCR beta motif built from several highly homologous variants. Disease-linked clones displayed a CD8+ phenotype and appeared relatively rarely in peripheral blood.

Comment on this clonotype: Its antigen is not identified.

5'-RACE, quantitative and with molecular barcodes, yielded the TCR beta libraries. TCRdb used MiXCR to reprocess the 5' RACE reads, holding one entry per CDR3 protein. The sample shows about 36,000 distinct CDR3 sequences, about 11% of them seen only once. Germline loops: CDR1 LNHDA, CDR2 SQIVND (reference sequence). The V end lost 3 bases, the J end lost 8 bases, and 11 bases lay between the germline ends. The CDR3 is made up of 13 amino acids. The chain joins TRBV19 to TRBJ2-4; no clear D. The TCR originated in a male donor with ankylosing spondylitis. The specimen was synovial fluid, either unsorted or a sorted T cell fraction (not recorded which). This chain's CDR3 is CASSIRHLHIQYF. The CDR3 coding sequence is TGTGCCAGTAGTATTCGACACCTACACATTCAGTACTTC.